A selection of T cell receptor beta chains follows, all from one sample in a study of blood T cell repertoires in COVID-19. Clones were read by immunoSEQ multiplex PCR, and TCRdb kept only the in-frame ones, dropping some. This table holds approximately 230,000 clones, around 90% found once. The sequenced sample was peripheral blood. Source of these receptors: a man between 18 and 35 years old with active or convalescent COVID-19. Each CDR3 is given with its conserved first and last residue. The D gene is left open where the match is weak. Size is omitted from some rows. Given values are once, few, many or a class for expanded clones.

size,V,D,J,DNA,CDR3
-,TRBV3-1/TRBV3-2,-,TRBJ1-2,TGTGCCAGCAGCCCAAACAGGGACGGCTACACCTTC,CASSPNRDGYTF
-,TRBV27,TRBD2,TRBJ2-5,TGTGCCAGCAGTTCCGGACTAGCGGGATCGAAAGAGACCCAGTACTTC,CASSSGLAGSKETQYF
-,TRBV6-5,-,TRBJ2-3,TGTGCCAGCAGTTACTACGGGGGAGTAGGGACAGATACGCAGTATTTT,CASSYYGGVGTDTQYF
-,TRBV11-2,-,TRBJ1-1,TGTGCCAGCAGAACCCCGACGGTATCTCGAGGGTCTGAAGCTTTCTTT,CASRTPTVSRGSEAFF
-,TRBV14,-,TRBJ2-1,TGTGCCAGCGGAGTAAACAATGAGCAGTTCTTC,CASGVNNEQFF
-,TRBV19,TRBD2,TRBJ2-2,TGTGCCAGTAGTGACTATAGCGGGAGGGGACCCGGGGAGCTGTTTTTT,CASSDYSGRGPGELFF
-,TRBV18,-,TRBJ2-3,TGTGCCAGCTCACCGGAGGGGCTAACAGATACGCAGTATTTT,CASSPEGLTDTQYF
-,TRBV30,-,TRBJ1-1,TGTGCCTGGAGTGTAGATGGAGTATCCACTGAAGCTTTCTTT,CAWSVDGVSTEAFF
few,TRBV10-3,-,TRBJ2-7,TGTGCCATCAGGGTAGAAGAGAGATCCTACGAGCAGTACTTC,CAIRVEERSYEQYF
-,TRBV2,TRBD1,TRBJ1-4,TGTGCCAGCAGTGAACTGGGGACAGGGCTCAAAAAACTGTTTTTT,CASSELGTGLKKLFF
-,TRBV2,-,TRBJ1-1,TGTGCCAGCAGTGCACAGGGTGGGGGAGCTTTCTTT,CASSAQGGGAFF